This paragraph covers one T cell receptor beta chain sequence. This CDR3 is built from 13 residues. Germline V CDR1 and CDR2: MNHEY, SVGEGT. V was pared by 5 bases and J by 4 bases, with 9 bases between. Study processing details: From reference gene primer amplification, estimates of nucleated cell counts were derived. This table comes from immunoSEQ multiplex PCR, and its TCRdb copy is limited to in-frame clones, with some not included. That table gives V, J and clone size, and the DNA gave D and trimming. This table holds 200,000 to 250,000 clones, around 90% found once. This sample stems from a study of blood T cell repertoires in COVID-19. The overall study: Whether acute or convalescent, the COVID-19 samples came from the United States, Italy and Spain. PBMCs, B-cell-depleted T cells, or T cells provided the cDNA or gDNA that made up the material.

The sequence was collected from a man between 60 and 75 years old who had recovered from COVID-19. Sequencing was done on a sample of peripheral blood. The chain uses TRBV6-2 or TRBV6-3 and TRBJ2-1; D remains unclear. DNA of the CDR3: TGTGCCAGCAGTGGCCTCCTGTACAATGAGCAGTTCTTC. Protein: CASSGLLYNEQFF.